This TCR beta chain appears in the sequencing data of a study of cytomegalovirus exposure and HLA in healthy donors. Use of 60 Vbeta and 13 Jbeta primers characterized the PCR. Profiled with immunoSEQ multiplex PCR; TCRdb holds only in-frame clones, not every one. The sample holds under 200,000 clones, around three quarters seen once. Germline CDR1 and CDR2: MGHRA and YSYEKL. J was trimmed by 4 bases and V by 4 bases; bases with no gene match: 6. This CDR3 region has 14 residues. The sequence was collected from a middle-aged woman in good health and CMV-seronegative. The V call is TRBV4-1, the J call TRBJ1-1; TRBD1 aligns across 7 bases. Sample: PBMCs. The CDR3 nucleotides read TGCGCCAGCAGCCGAGGGGGCTGGGGCACTGAAGCTTTCTTT. It encodes CASSRGGWGTEAFF.